This T cell receptor (beta chain) was captured by sequencing in a study of blood T cell repertoires in COVID-19. This clone came up once. Assay used: immunoSEQ multiplex PCR; TCRdb lists only in-frame clones, some missing. The sample lists fewer than 300,000 clones; 70% to 90% were seen once. CDR3 length equals 17 residues. Germline lookup yields CDR1 SGHVS and CDR2 FQNEAQ. V was pared by 3 bases and J by 4 bases, with 10 bases of the junction left unmatched. Clinical histories supplied by participants themselves formed the basis of cohort assignment. This sequence joins TRBV7-8 and TRBJ2-2, with TRBD1 identical over 8 bases. Sequencing was carried out using PBMCs or T cells enriched from blood (not recorded which). The sequence was obtained from a woman aged 25-40 years who had recovered from COVID-19. CDR3 residues: CASSFPPGGTSTGELFF. DNA for the CDR3: TGTGCCAGCAGCTTTCCTCCAGGGGGCACATCCACCGGGGAGCTGTTTTTT. The full variable domain, in which reference TRBV7-8 and TRBJ2-2 provide the parts outside the CDR3, is GAGVSQSPRYKVAKRGQDVALRCDPISGHVSLFWYQQALGQGPEFLTYFQNEAQLDKSGLPSDRFFAERPEGSVSTLKIQRTQQEDSAVYLCASSFPPGGTSTGELFFGEGSRLTVL.